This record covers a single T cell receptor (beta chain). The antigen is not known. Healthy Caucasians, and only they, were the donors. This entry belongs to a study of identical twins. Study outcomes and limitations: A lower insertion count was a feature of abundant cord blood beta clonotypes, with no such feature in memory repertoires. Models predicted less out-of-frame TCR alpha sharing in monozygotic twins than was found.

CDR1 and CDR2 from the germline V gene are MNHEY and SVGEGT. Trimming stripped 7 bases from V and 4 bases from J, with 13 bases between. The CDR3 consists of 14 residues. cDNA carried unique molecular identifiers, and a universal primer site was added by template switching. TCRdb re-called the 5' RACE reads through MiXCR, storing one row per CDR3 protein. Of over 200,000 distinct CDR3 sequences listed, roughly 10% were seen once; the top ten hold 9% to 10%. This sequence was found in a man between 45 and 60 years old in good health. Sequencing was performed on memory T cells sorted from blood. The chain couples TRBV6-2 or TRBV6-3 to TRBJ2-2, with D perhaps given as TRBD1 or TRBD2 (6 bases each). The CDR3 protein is CASTPGGGTGELFF. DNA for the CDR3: TGTGCCAGCACTCCCGGGGGCGGCACCGGGGAGCTGTTTTTT.